This TCR beta chain was sequenced during a study of T cells after yellow fever vaccination (dated by TCRdb to the late 2010s). At the level of the whole study: The SMART-Seq v4 Ultra Low Input RNA kit was used to prepare libraries from fractions with low cell numbers. Two healthy male donors, one aged 18 to 30 and one aged 30 to 39 years, were included in the cohort. Blood was drawn at multiple timepoints before and after primary and secondary immunization, with bulk PBMC replicates and cell subsets isolated. To follow T-cell clones before and after primary and booster YFV17D yellow fever vaccination, bulk TCR alpha and beta repertoires were sequenced over time.

The sample's treatment or condition label, in plain terms: live attenuated yellow fever vaccine strain. PBMCs were isolated from peripheral blood using a standard Ficoll-Paque protocol. Epitope-specific CD8 T cells were sorted with a dextramer loaded with the yellow fever NS4B epitope peptide, together with anti-CD3 and anti-CD8 staining. TriZol was used to extract RNA from bulk PBMCs, CD4 and CD8 fractions, and dextramer-positive and dextramer-negative fractions. The CDR3 sequence holds 13 residues, the cysteine and phenylalanine included. The DNA shown is the 39-base CDR3, in frame from base 1. As encoded in the germline V gene (reference sequence), CDR1 is MNHEY while CDR2 is SMNVEV. The germline ends are 7 bases apart after V is trimmed by 3 bases and J by 4 bases. Findings and caveats that apply to the study as a whole: FACS-sorted repertoires could contain abundant contaminating clonotypes from the bulk population, so computational filtering was required. The study included only a couple of donors, which limits how far the findings can be generalized. After the booster, most clones that had expanded after primary vaccination were detected again (almost 97% of CD4 and about 88% of CD8), suggesting broad maintenance of memory. Compared with the primary T-cell response, the secondary T-cell response was faster but weaker, reaching its peak on day 5 rather than on day 15. A small fraction of clonotypes appeared in both the CD4 and CD8 compartments, likely as a result of convergent recombination.

There are a few counts of this clonotype. Base qualities are not at hand, and no much larger clone is one base apart. TCR cDNA was synthesized by 5'RACE template switching, which introduced a universal primer site and unique molecular identifiers. Priming of cDNA synthesis was performed from both the TCR alpha and TCR beta constant segments. Library amplification used two PCR steps, and the second PCR step added sample barcodes and sequencing adapters. Sequencing of libraries was done on Illumina HiSeq 2500 (2x100 bp) or NovaSeq (2x150 bp). Under the source paper's analysis protocol: Reads were demultiplexed and collapsed into UMI consensus sequences with MIGEC, and V(D)J alignment was performed with MiXCR. Using edgeR on replicate PBMC samples, clonotypes were called vaccine-responding if FDR was below 0.01 and the log2 fold change was above 5 up to day 15. Bulk clonotypes were assigned CD4 or CD8 identity according to which sequenced CD4 or CD8 repertoire held them at higher abundance. A clonotype counted as NS4B-specific if enriched at least 10-fold in dextramer-positive versus dextramer-negative fractions, with CD4-biased clonotypes left out. TCRdb redid the processing of the public reads, applying fastp at Q25 and MiXCR, and retained in-frame beta chains. Identical CDR3 protein sequences are pooled into one entry, listed with their most common genes and DNA. These V and J calls are TCRdb output, not the study's own analysis. This sample is represented by tens of thousands of distinct CDR3 sequences; less than 8.5% of them were singletons. The top ten clones comprise 20% to 25% of the sample.

Sequenced material: CD8+ T cells not binding an NS4B(214-222) dextramer, sorted from PBMCs, taken 45 days after the first yellow fever vaccination. The sample's cell subset or site label, in plain terms: NS4B epitope dextramer-negative CD8 T cells. Rearrangement joined TRBV27 to TRBJ2-1; TRBD1 is perhaps the D gene, given 6 matching bases. The TCR comes from a man in his late teens or twenties who received the YFV17D yellow fever vaccine. In nucleotide form, the sequence is TGTGCCAGCAGTTTCGGACAGTACAATGAGCAGTTCTTC. Translated, it gives CASSFGQYNEQFF.